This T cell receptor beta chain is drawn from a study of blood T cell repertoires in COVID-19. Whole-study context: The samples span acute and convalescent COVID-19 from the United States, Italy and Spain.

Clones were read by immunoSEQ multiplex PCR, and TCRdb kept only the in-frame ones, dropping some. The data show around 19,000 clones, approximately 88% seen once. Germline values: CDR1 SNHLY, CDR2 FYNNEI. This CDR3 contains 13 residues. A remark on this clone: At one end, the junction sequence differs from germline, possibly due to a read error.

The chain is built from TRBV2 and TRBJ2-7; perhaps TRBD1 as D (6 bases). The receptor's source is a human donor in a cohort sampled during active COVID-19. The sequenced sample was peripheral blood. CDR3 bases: TGTGCCAGCAGTGCCGATGGACAGCCAAGCAGATTCTTC. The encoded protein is CASSADGQPSRFF. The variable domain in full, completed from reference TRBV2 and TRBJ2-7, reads EPEVTQTPSHQVTQMGQEVILRCVPISNHLYFYWYRQILGQKVEFLVSFYNNEISEKSEIFDDQFSVERPDGSNFTLKIRSTKLEDSAMYFCASSADGQPSRFFGPGTRLTVT.